The clone carrying this TCR beta chain was seen a handful of times. This sample stems from a study of beta chain features in type 1 diabetes. Expressed TCRB transcripts were sequenced because the entire RNA isolate underwent reverse transcription. Here immunoSEQ multiplex PCR was the method, and the copy in TCRdb shows in-frame clones only, minus some. The profile shows more than 300,000 clones, less than 10% of them singletons. Trimming took off 0 bases at V and 4 bases at J, with 9 bases between the two ends. Per germline, CDR1 MNHEY and CDR2 SVGAGI. The CDR3 consists of 15 residues. The chain links TRBV6-5 to TRBJ1-4; perhaps TRBD1 as D (5 bases). The receptor was isolated from a woman younger than 30 in good health. The material sequenced was central memory CD4+ T cells from blood. For the CDR3, the DNA is TGTGCCAGCAGTTACTCGGGGCAGGTTAATGAAAAACTGTTTTTT. It yields the protein CASSYSGQVNEKLFF.